This T cell receptor (beta chain) was sequenced for a study of blood T cell repertoires in COVID-19. Trimming took 2 bases from V and 2 from J, leaving 13 bases between them. This CDR3 is 15 amino acids long. Germline lookup yields CDR1 MNHEY and CDR2 SVGEGT. Profiling relied on immunoSEQ multiplex PCR, and the TCRdb table lists in-frame clones only, not all of them. The sample records approximately 120,000 clones, approximately 81% being singletons. The origin of this receptor is a man aged 35-49 years with active or convalescent COVID-19. The chain couples TRBV6-2 or TRBV6-3 to TRBJ2-7; no definite D call. The sample taken for sequencing was peripheral blood. The chain's CDR3 is CASSYLSPVTYEQYF. The CDR3 DNA is TGTGCCAGCAGTTACCTTTCCCCCGTAACCTACGAGCAGTACTTC.